Below are 31 T cell receptor beta chains sequenced from a single sample in a study of blood T cell repertoires in COVID-19. Profiled with immunoSEQ multiplex PCR; TCRdb holds only in-frame clones, not every one. The sample holds a few hundred thousand clones; around 87% are singletons and the top ten take 8.5% to 12%. Sequencing was carried out using peripheral blood. The receptor source for this set is a woman aged 25 to 39 with COVID-19, enrolled during active disease.

This clone was seen only a few times. This chain links TRBV4-1 with TRBJ2-2, with a weak D call TRBD2 (6 bases). Per the germline V gene, CDR1 is MGHRA and CDR2 is YSYEKL. The CDR3 has 14 residues. Trimming cost V 4 bases and J 5 bases, with 11 bases left between them. The CDR3 coding sequence is TGCGCCAGCAGCCCTTCCGGGGGTACCGGGGAGCTGTTTTTT. It codes for CASSPSGGTGELFF.

V is TRBV10-2 and J is TRBJ1-2; TRBD1 aligns across 7 bases. CDR1 is WSHSY, CDR2 SAAADI, per germline. J was trimmed by 4 bases and V by 8 bases; bases with no gene match: 7. The CDR3 has 13 amino acids. The CDR3 spells CASAGTDLYGYTF. CDR3 in DNA: TGCGCCAGCGCCGGGACAGACCTCTATGGCTACACCTTC.

The V and J genes are TRBV9 and TRBJ1-3, with a tentative D call TRBD1 (5 bases). The CDR3 has 14 residues. V lost 1 base and J 0 bases, leaving 5 bases between the germline ends. CDR1 is SGDLS and CDR2 is YYNGEE in the germline V gene. CDR3 nucleotides: TGTGCCAGCAGCGTACAGGGCTCTGGAAACACCATATATTTT. It codes for CASSVQGSGNTIYF.

This clone was seen repeatedly, ten times or more. J is TRBJ2-2 and V is TRBV2; TRBD2 matches 8 bases. Trimming cost V 4 bases and J 0 bases; bases outside gene matches: 10. The germline V gene has CDR1 SNHLY and CDR2 FYNNEI. This CDR3 comprises 18 residues. CDR3 nucleotides: TGTGCCAGCAGTGCGAGTATTGGGGGACTAGCGAACACCGGGGAGCTGTTTTTT. Translated: CASSASIGGLANTGELFF.

A single count supports this clone. This chain links TRBV11-2 with TRBJ2-7; the match to TRBD1 covers 9 bases. V lost 5 bases, J lost 0 bases, and 5 bases stayed unmatched. The CDR3 contains 15 residues. Germline V CDR1 and CDR2: SGHAT, FQNNGV. The CDR3: CASSPDRGASYEQYF. In nucleotides, the CDR3 is TGTGCCAGCAGCCCCGACAGGGGGGCCTCCTACGAGCAGTACTTC.

With respect to this clone: This same CDR3 is encoded by further DNA sequences in the sample. The CDR3 nucleotides are TGTGCCAGCAGCTTGGGAGGGTATAATTCACCCCTCCACTTT. Translated, it gives CASSLGGYNSPLHF. V is TRBV5-6 and J is TRBJ1-6; D remains ambiguous. V lost 0 bases and J 4 bases, leaving 5 bases between the germline ends. Germline CDR1 SGHDT, CDR2 YYEEEE. The length of the CDR3 is 14 residues.

The gene calls are TRBV29-1 and TRBJ2-1; D remains unclear. CDR3 length equals 12 residues. The V gene lost 6 bases and the J gene lost 4 bases, with 10 bases spanning the gap. CDR1 and CDR2 (germline): SQVTM, ANQGSEA. The CDR3 region is CSVISEYNEQFF. Here the CDR3 DNA reads TGCAGCGTAATCAGCGAATACAATGAGCAGTTCTTC.

This rearrangement joins TRBV24-1 to TRBJ1-6, with a weak D call TRBD1 (5 bases). V lost 2 bases and J 10 bases, leaving 14 bases between the germline ends. Germline V gene sequence: CDR1 KGHDR, CDR2 SFDVKD. There are 15 residues in the CDR3. The CDR3 region has the DNA TGTGCCACCAGTGATTCCCGGCAGGGAGGGTCACCCCTCCACTTT. Translated: CATSDSRQGGSPLHF.

This rearrangement joins TRBV12-3 or TRBV12-4 to TRBJ2-7, with a tentative D call TRBD2 (6 bases). This CDR3 has 13 residues. The germline V and J ends were trimmed by 6 bases and 4 bases, with 13 bases remaining between them. The CDR3: CASRSRSGYEQYF. The CDR3 DNA sequence: TGTGCCAGCAGATCACGAAGCGGGTACGAGCAGTACTTC.

The V call is TRBV29-1, the J call TRBJ2-7; D call uncertain. Germline CDR1 and CDR2: SQVTM and ANQGSEA. V gave up 4 bases and J gave up 2 bases, with 9 bases separating them. The CDR3 has 12 residues. This CDR3 is CSVVVRTYEQYF. The CDR3 nucleotides read TGCAGCGTTGTAGTCCGTACCTACGAGCAGTACTTC.

This clone is a singleton in its sample. The chain is built from TRBV6-1 and TRBJ1-1; D gene uncertain. Trimming shortened V by 2 bases and J by 3 bases, and 10 bases separated the two germline ends. Germline V gene lookup returns CDR1 MNHNS and CDR2 SASEGT. CDR3 size: 14 residues. CDR3 nucleotides: TGTGCCAGCAGTGAAACTCCGGGAGACACTGAAGCTTTCTTT. Translating it yields CASSETPGDTEAFF.

V gene TRBV12-3 or TRBV12-4 combines with J gene TRBJ1-1; TRBD1 matches at 7 bases. V was pared by 5 bases and J by 6 bases, with 3 bases of the junction left unmatched. This CDR3 region has 12 residues. Here the CDR3 DNA reads TGTGCCAGCAGTACGACAGGGTCTGAAGCTTTCTTT. Translation gives CASSTTGSEAFF.

To note about this clone: At one end, the junction sequence differs from germline, possibly due to a read error. The same CDR3 also results from other DNA sequences found in this sample. V is TRBV5-1 and J is TRBJ2-2, with a tentative D call TRBD2 (6 bases). The CDR3 totals 14 residues. Germline assignment: CDR1 SGHRS and CDR2 YFSETQ. In nucleotides, the CDR3 is TGCGCTAGCAGCTTGGCGGGAAACACCGGGGAGCTGTTTTTT. Amino acids: CASSLAGNTGELFF.

V usage is TRBV6-6 and J usage is TRBJ2-2; a weak D match, TRBD1 (6 bases). CDR1 and CDR2 (germline): MNHNY, SVGAGI (reference sequence). The V end was cut by 6 bases, the J end by 6 bases, with 14 bases between. The CDR3 consists of 14 residues. CDR3 region: CASRQGRGPGELFF. The DNA of the CDR3 is TGTGCCAGCAGACAGGGCCGAGGACCCGGGGAGCTGTTTTTT.

The rearrangement links TRBV19 to TRBJ2-1; TRBD1 aligns across 10 bases. This CDR3 contains 14 residues. CDR1 is LNHDA and CDR2 is SQIVND in the germline V gene (reference sequence). V shed 7 bases, J shed 6 bases, and the junction held 6 bases outside the gene matches. The CDR3 is CASTSGTGVNEQFF. CDR3 bases: TGTGCCAGTACCTCCGGGACAGGGGTCAATGAGCAGTTCTTC.

The rearrangement uses TRBV3-1 (or the pseudogene TRBV3-2) and TRBJ2-5, with a weak D call TRBD1 (6 bases). CDR1 is LGHDT, CDR2 YNNKEL, per germline (reference sequence). The CDR3 contains 14 residues. The V end was cut by 2 bases, the J end by 2 bases, with 9 bases between. The CDR3 spells CASSQRTEQETQYF. The CDR3 nucleotides read TGTGCCAGCAGCCAAAGGACAGAGCAAGAGACCCAGTACTTC.

The V gene is TRBV2, the J gene TRBJ1-6; 7 bases are a match to TRBD1. Germline assignment: CDR1 SNHLY and CDR2 FYNNEI. The CDR3 length is 14 residues. The junction had 8 bases not matched to a gene; V was cut back by 6 bases and J by 9 bases. CDR3 nucleotides: TGTGCCAGCAGCCCACAGGGGAAGAGTTCACCCCTCCACTTT. This translates into CASSPQGKSSPLHF.

The gene calls are TRBV18 and TRBJ1-5; D not resolved. From germline, CDR1 is KGHSH and CDR2 LQKENI. Trimming removed 5 bases from V and 1 base from J, with 12 bases in between. CDR3 length equals 15 residues. This CDR3 reads CASSVLGLSNQPQHF. The DNA for the CDR3 is TGTGCCAGCTCAGTACTTGGACTAAGCAATCAGCCCCAGCATTTT. Drawing the rest from reference TRBV18 and TRBJ1-5, the complete variable domain is NAGVMQNPRHLVRRRGQEARLRCSPMKGHSHVYWYRQLPEEGLKFMVYLQKENIIDESGMPKERFSAEFPKEGPSILRIQQVVRGDSAAYFCASSVLGLSNQPQHFGDGTRLSIL.

This chain links TRBV4-1 with TRBJ2-5, with D perhaps matching TRBD1 (6 bases). V was trimmed by 1 base and J by 4 bases, leaving 19 bases between them. The CDR3 has 17 amino acids. CDR1 and CDR2 from the germline V gene are MGHRA and YSYEKL. DNA for the CDR3: TGCGCCAGCAGCCAAGGAGCTAGACGTGGGGGCGGAGAGACCCAGTACTTC. It yields the protein CASSQGARRGGGETQYF.

Points on this clone: This specimen includes other DNA sequences encoding the same CDR3. The chain links TRBV5-1 to TRBJ1-1, with D perhaps matching TRBD1 (5 bases). Germline V CDR1 and CDR2: SGHRS, YFSETQ. V was trimmed by 0 bases and J by 4 bases, leaving 10 bases between them. There are 14 residues in the CDR3. The CDR3 loop is CASSLAGGGTEAFF. The CDR3 DNA reads as TGCGCCAGCAGCTTGGCCGGGGGTGGCACTGAAGCTTTCTTT.

The rearrangement joins TRBV6-6 to TRBJ1-2; no clear D. The CDR3 runs 13 residues. CDR1 and CDR2 (germline): MNHNY, SVGAGI (reference sequence). V lost 8 bases and J lost 2, with 12 bases in between. The CDR3: CASWWHRNYGYTF. For the CDR3, the DNA is TGTGCCAGCTGGTGGCACCGAAACTATGGCTACACCTTC.

The chain uses TRBV7-2 and TRBJ2-7, with unresolved D. This CDR3 is built from 14 residues. The germline gives CDR1 SGHTA, CDR2 FQGNSA. Trimming cost V 2 bases and J 2 bases, with 10 bases left between them. CDR3 DNA: TGTGCCAGCAGCTTAAAGGAACTAACCTACGAGCAGTACTTC. It translates to CASSLKELTYEQYF. The complete variable domain, with remaining parts taken from reference TRBV7-2 and TRBJ2-7, reads GAGVSQSPSNKVTEKGKDVELRCDPISGHTALYWYRQSLGQGLEFLIYFQGNSAPDKSGLPSDRFSAERTGGSVSTLTIQRTQQEDSAVYLCASSLKELTYEQYFGPGTRLTVT.

V gene TRBV18 combines with J gene TRBJ1-1, with 7 bases identical to TRBD1. Germline V gene data show CDR1 as KGHSH and CDR2 as LQKENI. The CDR3 has 16 residues. Trimming cost V 2 bases and J 7 bases; bases outside gene matches: 13. Here the CDR3 reads CASSPGAGGKGNEAFF. The DNA for the CDR3 is TGTGCCAGCTCACCAGGGGCAGGGGGGAAAGGAAATGAAGCTTTCTTT.

The J gene is TRBJ2-7, the V gene TRBV29-1; unclear D gene. V lost 1 base to trimming and J lost 6 bases, with 16 bases between them. Germline V gives CDR1 SQVTM, CDR2 ANQGSEA. The CDR3 consists of 14 residues. As DNA, the CDR3 is TGCAGCGTTGAAGTGAGTGGTAGCTTTATCGAGCAGTACTTC. Its protein product is CSVEVSGSFIEQYF.

This clone has just a few counts. The rearrangement uses TRBV6-6 and TRBJ1-5, with TRBD1 as a possible D gene (6 bases). This CDR3 is 16 amino acids long. Germline-derived CDR1 and CDR2 are MNHNY and SVGAGI (reference sequence). With 2 bases removed from V and 4 bases from J, the gap between germline ends came to 15 bases. CDR3 DNA sequence: TGTGCCAGCAGTTACGGGAGACAGGCTACAAATCAGCCCCAGCATTTT. This encodes CASSYGRQATNQPQHF.

The chain carries TRBV6-5 and TRBJ1-5; D is uncertain. Germline V gene sequence: CDR1 MNHEY, CDR2 SVGAGI. The CDR3 is made up of 12 amino acids. Trimming removed 7 bases at V and 6 bases at J, with 10 bases between. CDR3: CASKETSQPQHF. The DNA of the CDR3 is TGTGCCAGCAAAGAAACTAGTCAGCCCCAGCATTTT.

The chain uses TRBV30 and TRBJ1-2; weak D call: TRBD1 (6 bases). The V and J ends lost 4 bases and 4 bases respectively, with 10 bases between them. This CDR3 is built from 12 residues. Germline-derived CDR1 and CDR2 are GTSNPN and SVGIG (reference sequence). The CDR3: CAWMGAPYGYTF. The CDR3 nucleotides are TGTGCCTGGATGGGGGCCCCCTATGGCTACACCTTC.

The gene calls are TRBV19 and TRBJ1-2; 7 bases line up with TRBD1. The V segment lost 5 bases and the J segment 4 bases; nucleotides outside the gene matches: 4. CDR1 and CDR2 from the germline V gene are LNHDA and SQIVND (reference sequence). The CDR3 length is 13 residues. The CDR3 here is CASSPDRRYGYTF. CDR3 in DNA: TGTGCCAGTAGTCCGGACAGGCGCTATGGCTACACCTTC.

V and J are TRBV11-2 and TRBJ2-1; TRBD2 agrees at 15 bases. CDR1 and CDR2 from the germline V gene are SGHAT and FQNNGV. V lost 5 bases to trimming and J lost 6 bases; unmatched junction nucleotides: 5. The CDR3 runs to 16 residues. The CDR3 reads CASSRRTSGGGNEQFF. The CDR3 nucleotides are TGTGCCAGCAGCCGTAGGACTAGCGGGGGGGGCAATGAGCAGTTCTTC.

This rearrangement joins TRBV7-2 to TRBJ2-7; D may be TRBD1 (6 bases). Germline loops: CDR1 SGHTA, CDR2 FQGNSA. This CDR3 contains 14 residues. V shed 4 bases and J shed 3 bases, with 13 bases lying between them. CDR3 sequence reads: CASSSRTGLYEQYF. The DNA for the CDR3 is TGTGCCAGCAGCTCCCGCACAGGGCTCTACGAGCAGTACTTC.

The chain carries TRBV5-6 and TRBJ2-1; 8 bases align to TRBD2. The CDR3 has 16 amino acids. Trimming took 4 bases from V and 7 from J; bases not matched to a gene: 13. CDR1 is SGHDT, CDR2 YYEEEE, per germline. As DNA, the CDR3 is TGTGCCAGCAGCACACCGGGGGTAGCGGGACTAAATGAGCAGTTCTTC. It codes for CASSTPGVAGLNEQFF.